The following is a T cell receptor (beta chain) sequence with its context. What it recognizes is unknown. The sample belongs to a study of shared clonotypes between healthy human individuals. For the study at large: Three plates each covered CD4 naive and memory; CD8 naive two, CD8 memory one.

Study results and caveats: Estimated clonotype richness was generally higher in naive than memory subsets. The study drew on few donors, limiting represented genetic and exposure-history diversity.

An approximately 200 ng quantity of DNA, tens of thousands of T cell genomes, went into the sorted-subset replicate PCRs. Data came from immunoSEQ multiplex PCR; TCRdb stores just in-frame clones and leaves some out. The data contain over 1.4 million clones, roughly 96% of them singletons. CDR3 length equals 17 residues. Trimming shortened V by 4 bases and J by 0 bases, and 17 bases separated the two germline ends. Germline V gene data show CDR1 as SGDLS and CDR2 as YYNGEE. The sequencing input was naive CD4+ T cells sorted from blood. Subset given: CD45RA+ positively selected. The sequence derives from a young man in good health. The chain is built from TRBV9 and TRBJ2-1, with D possibly being TRBD1 (6 bases). The chain's CDR3 is CASSIRDTKSSYNEQFF. For the CDR3, the DNA is TGTGCCAGCAGCATCCGGGACACCAAGAGCTCCTACAATGAGCAGTTCTTC.